This T cell receptor (beta chain) emerged from a study of chemoradiotherapy in HPV16-positive cancers. Repertoires were sampled repeatedly during chemoradiotherapy. CDR3 length: 13 residues. Trimming pared 6 bases from V and 1 base from J, leaving 9 bases between. The germline V gene has CDR1 MNHNS and CDR2 SASEGT. Measured with immunoSEQ multiplex PCR; TCRdb has only the in-frame clones, and not every one. The sample records about 1,800 clones, more than 75% being singletons. The sequence came from a human donor with HPV-associated anogenital cancer. The specimen comprised tumor tissue, sampled from a patient who underwent chemoradiotherapy. The gene calls are TRBV6-1 and TRBJ1-1; D might be TRBD1 (6 bases). DNA for the CDR3: TGTGCCAGCAGGCGGACAGAGAACACTGAAGCTTTCTTT. Protein product: CASRRTENTEAFF.